This TCR beta chain was documented in a study of T cells in localized non-small cell lung cancer. The study's findings and limits: Owing to sequencing of a solitary tumor region, heterogeneity cannot be discounted. Adjacent lung held a median approximately 57 of the top 100 tumor clones. Longer overall survival was linked to higher blood T cell density. Compared with tumor, uninvolved adjacent lung displayed greater T cell clonality, ranking highest overall.

Only in-frame clones appear in the TCRdb table, and some are missing; sequencing was by immunoSEQ multiplex PCR. The table has some 29,000 clones, approximately 90% seen once. As for this clone: Its antigen is currently unknown.

The length of the CDR3 is 13 residues. The V gene's germline CDR1 is MNHNS and CDR2 SASEGT. The ends were cut back, 1 base at V and 4 bases at J, with 7 bases in the middle. The TCR originated in a woman between 18 and 55 years old with stage I lung adenocarcinoma. The chain recombines TRBV6-1 with TRBJ1-2, with no clear D. This specimen consisted of peripheral blood, obtained before any cancer treatment. CDR3 sequence (DNA): TGTGCCAGCAGTGAAGACGGCCGCTATGGCTACACCTTC. This translates into CASSEDGRYGYTF.